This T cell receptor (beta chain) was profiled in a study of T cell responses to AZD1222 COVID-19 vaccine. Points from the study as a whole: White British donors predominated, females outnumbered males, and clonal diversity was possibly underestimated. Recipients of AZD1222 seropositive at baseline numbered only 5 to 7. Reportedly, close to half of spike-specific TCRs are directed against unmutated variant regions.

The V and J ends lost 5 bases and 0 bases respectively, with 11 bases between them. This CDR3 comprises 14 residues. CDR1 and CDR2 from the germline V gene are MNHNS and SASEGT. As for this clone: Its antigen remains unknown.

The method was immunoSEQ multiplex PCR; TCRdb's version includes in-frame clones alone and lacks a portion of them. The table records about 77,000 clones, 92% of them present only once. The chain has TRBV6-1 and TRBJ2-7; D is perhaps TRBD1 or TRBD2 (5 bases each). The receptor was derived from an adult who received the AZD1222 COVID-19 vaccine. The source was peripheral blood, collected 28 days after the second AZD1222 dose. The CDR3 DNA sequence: TGTGCCAGCAGTTCCCGGGACGCCTCCTACGAGCAGTACTTC. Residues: CASSSRDASYEQYF.